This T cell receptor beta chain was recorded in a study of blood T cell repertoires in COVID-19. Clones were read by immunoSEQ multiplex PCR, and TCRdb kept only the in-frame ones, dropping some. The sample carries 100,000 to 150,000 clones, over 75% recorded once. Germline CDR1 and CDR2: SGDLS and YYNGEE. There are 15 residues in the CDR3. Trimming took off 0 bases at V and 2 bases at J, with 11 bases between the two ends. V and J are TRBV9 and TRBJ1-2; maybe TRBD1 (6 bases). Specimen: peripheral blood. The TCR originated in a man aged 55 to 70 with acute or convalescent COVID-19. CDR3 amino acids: CASSVGAGANYGYTF. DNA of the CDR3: TGTGCCAGCAGCGTAGGGGCAGGGGCGAACTATGGCTACACCTTC.